The T cell receptor beta chain under discussion was sequenced for a study of regulatory T cells in long-lasting Graves disease. On the study more broadly: Patients with new Graves' disease had used antithyroid drugs below 3 months.

In building TCR beta libraries, iRepertoire HTBI primers were used together with Arm-PCR of CDR3 regions. MiXCR was run by TCRdb on the multiplex PCR reads, yielding one entry per CDR3 protein. The sample lists about 560,000 distinct CDR3 sequences; about 16% were seen once. The time point is: newly diagnosed GD, antithyroid drugs for less than 3 months. The TCR library was prepared using RNA isolated from PBMCs. The sample also formed part of further work on T cells in Graves' hyperthyroidism and ophthalmopathy. As that report states: Patients aged 18 to 65 had newly diagnosed hyperthyroidism that had lasted under 2 months. Every diagnosis used clinical symptoms, serum thyroxine and TRAb, thyroid ultrasound and orbital computed tomography.

The source was peripheral blood mononuclear cells (PBMCs), collected at new diagnosis, from a patient treated with antithyroid drugs. The receptor was isolated from a young man with Graves disease.

The CDR3 sequence: CASSQSGLSYNEQFF. The CDR3 DNA reads as TGTGCCAGCAGCCAGAGCGGGCTCTCCTACAATGAGCAGTTCTTC. The chain carries TRBV11-2 and TRBJ2-1; TRBD2 might be the D (6 bases). Per the germline V gene, CDR1 is SGHAT and CDR2 is FQNNGV. The CDR3 runs to 15 residues. V lost 5 bases, J lost 0 bases, and 11 bases lay in between.